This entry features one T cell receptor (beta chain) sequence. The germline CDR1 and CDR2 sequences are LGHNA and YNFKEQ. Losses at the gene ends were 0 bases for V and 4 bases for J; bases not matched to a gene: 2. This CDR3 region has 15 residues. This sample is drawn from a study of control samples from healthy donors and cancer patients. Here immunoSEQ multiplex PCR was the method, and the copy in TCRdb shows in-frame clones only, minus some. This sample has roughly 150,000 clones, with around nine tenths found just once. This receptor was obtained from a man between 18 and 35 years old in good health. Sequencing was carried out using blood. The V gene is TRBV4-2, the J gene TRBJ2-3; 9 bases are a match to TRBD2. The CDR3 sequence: CASSQDPSGADTQYF. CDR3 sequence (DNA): TGTGCCAGCAGCCAAGATCCTAGCGGGGCAGATACGCAGTATTTT.